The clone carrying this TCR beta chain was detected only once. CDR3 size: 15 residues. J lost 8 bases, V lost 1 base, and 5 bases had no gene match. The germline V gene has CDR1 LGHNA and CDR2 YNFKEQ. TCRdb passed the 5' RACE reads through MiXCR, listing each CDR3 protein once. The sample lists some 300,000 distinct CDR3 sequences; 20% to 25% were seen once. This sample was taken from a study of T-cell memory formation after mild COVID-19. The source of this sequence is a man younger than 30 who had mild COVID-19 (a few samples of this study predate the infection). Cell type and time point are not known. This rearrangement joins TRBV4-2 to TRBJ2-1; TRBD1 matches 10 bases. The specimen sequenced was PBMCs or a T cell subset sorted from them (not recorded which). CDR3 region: CASSQGGQGRDEQFF. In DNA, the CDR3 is TGTGCCAGCAGCCAAGGGGGACAGGGGCGGGATGAGCAGTTCTTC.